One and the same sample provided the 7 T cell receptor beta chains below, sequenced in a study of OX40 agonist ivuxolimab in advanced cancers. Using immunoSEQ multiplex PCR, the repertoire was profiled, and TCRdb retains in-frame clones only, with some absent. Altogether approximately 77,000 clones are present, about 80% being singletons, with the ten largest covering under 7%. Sequencing was performed on CD4+ or CD8+ T cells sorted from blood, taken in a trial of the OX40 agonist ivuxolimab. The receptor set was obtained from an adult with an advanced solid tumor such as melanoma, head and neck, liver or kidney cancer.

The V gene is TRBV5-1, the J gene TRBJ1-6; D is uncertain. CDR1 is SGHRS and CDR2 is YFSETQ in the germline V gene. The CDR3 contains 15 residues. The germline V and J ends were trimmed by 1 base and 6 bases, with 11 bases remaining between them. CDR3 nucleotide sequence: TGCGCCAGCAGCTTGTACGGAATACCTAATTCACCCCTCCACTTT. Its translation: CASSLYGIPNSPLHF.

The rearrangement links TRBV10-3 to TRBJ1-5, with D uncertain. Per the germline V gene, CDR1 is ENHRY and CDR2 is SYGVKD. This CDR3 is built from 14 residues. Trimming shortened V by 3 bases and J by 4 bases, and 10 bases separated the two germline ends. The CDR3 reads CAISDRTENQPQHF. The CDR3 bases are TGTGCCATCAGTGACCGGACGGAAAATCAGCCCCAGCATTTT.

CDR3 sequence (DNA): TGTGCCAGCAGCCCCCTAGCGGGAGGAGGTGAGACCCAGTACTTC. This sequence encodes CASSPLAGGGETQYF. V usage is TRBV7-2 and J usage is TRBJ2-5; 11 bases fit TRBD2. After removal of 5 bases from V and 5 bases from J, the junction contained 7 bases not matched to a gene. Per the germline V gene, CDR1 is SGHTA and CDR2 is FQGNSA. This CDR3 has 15 residues. Looking up the rest from reference TRBV7-2 and TRBJ2-5 gives the full variable domain: GAGVSQSPSNKVTEKGKDVELRCDPISGHTALYWYRQSLGQGLEFLIYFQGNSAPDKSGLPSDRFSAERTGGSVSTLTIQRTQQEDSAVYLCASSPLAGGGETQYFGPGTRLLVL.

The chain is built from TRBV15 and TRBJ2-5; D perhaps matches TRBD1 (6 bases). The J call could be wrong; TRBJ2-7 is a better fit for the DNA end. The CDR3 totals 15 residues. Germline CDR1 and CDR2: LNHNV and YYDKDF (reference sequence). The CDR3 DNA sequence: TGTGCCACCAGCAGAGGCCGGGACACCCGATACGAGCAGTACTTC. Its protein is CATSRGRDTRYEQYF.

This clone has a single count. The rearrangement uses TRBV15 and TRBJ2-5, with D possibly being TRBD1 (5 bases). The end of the DNA aligns better with TRBJ2-7, so the J call may be wrong. The length of the CDR3 is 14 residues. CDR1 is LNHNV and CDR2 is YYDKDF in the germline V gene (reference sequence). For the CDR3, the DNA is TGTGCCACCAGCAGATCAGGGCTCTCCTACGAGCAGTACTTC. This sequence encodes CATSRSGLSYEQYF.

The chain recombines TRBV10-3 with TRBJ1-1, with TRBD1 as a possible D gene (6 bases). V lost 10 bases and J lost 5, with 14 bases in between. This CDR3 is 12 amino acids long. Germline-derived CDR1 and CDR2 are ENHRY and SYGVKD. CDR3 sequence: CATLRGGTEAFF. CDR3 nucleotides: TGTGCCACGCTCAGGGGAGGGACTGAAGCTTTCTTT.

V usage is TRBV11-2 and J usage is TRBJ2-7; 11 bases fit TRBD2. J lost 7 bases, V lost 11 bases, and 13 bases had no gene match. There are 14 residues in the CDR3. CDR1 is SGHAT, CDR2 FQNNGV, per germline. The chain's CDR3 is CASAPTSGSLEQYF. CDR3 bases: TGTGCCTCCGCCCCCACTAGCGGGAGTCTGGAGCAGTACTTC.